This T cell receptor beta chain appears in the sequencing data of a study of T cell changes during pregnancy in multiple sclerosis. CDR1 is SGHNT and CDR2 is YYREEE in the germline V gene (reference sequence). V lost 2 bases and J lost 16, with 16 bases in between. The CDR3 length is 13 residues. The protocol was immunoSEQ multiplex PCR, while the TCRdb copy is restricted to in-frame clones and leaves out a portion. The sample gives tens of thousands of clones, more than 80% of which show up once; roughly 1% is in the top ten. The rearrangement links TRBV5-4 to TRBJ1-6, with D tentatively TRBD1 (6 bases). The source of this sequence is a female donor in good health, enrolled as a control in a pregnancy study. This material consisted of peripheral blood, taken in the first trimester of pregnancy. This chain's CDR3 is CASSLQGPYLLHF. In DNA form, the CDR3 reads TGTGCCAGCAGCTTACAGGGACCGTACTTACTCCACTTT.